This T cell receptor (beta chain) appears in the sequencing data of a study of tissue T cells after allogeneic stem cell transplantation. Study-wide results and limits: Only a limited share of tissue TCRs appeared in blood or spleen.

This clone has a handful of counts. What it recognizes is unknown. Germline and genes: mouse. The read finishes 1 residue shy of the CDR3 end, and the germline J gene is used to complete it. Trimming stripped 3 bases from V and 0 bases from J, with 10 bases between. The CDR3 loop spans 15 amino acids. Germline V CDR1 and CDR2: NSHNY, SYGAGN. Survey-depth TCRbeta CDR3 sequencing reported V/J genes and productive frequencies. Profiled with immunoSEQ multiplex PCR; TCRdb holds only in-frame clones, not every one. This sample has 40,000 to 60,000 clones, with around 70% found just once. The sample consisted of sorted cells pooled from one or two spleens. V usage is TRBV13-1 and J usage is TRBJ1-5; a weak D match, TRBD1 (5 bases). This sequence originates from a pool of C57BL/6 mice in good health. The CDR3: CASSGGTYNNQAPLF. The sequenced CDR3 bases are TGTGCCAGCAGTGGGGGGACCTATAACAACCAGGCTCCGCTT.